These T cell receptor beta chains were read from a single sample in a study of beta chain features in type 1 diabetes. Data came from immunoSEQ multiplex PCR; TCRdb stores just in-frame clones and leaves some out. The sample comprises 300,000 to 400,000 clones, 9.3% of which are singletons, and more than 0.8% rests with the top ten. The sequenced sample consisted of central memory CD4+ T cells from blood. The receptors were gathered from a man aged 30 to 45 with type 1 diabetes. Each CDR3 is given with its conserved first and last residue. The order of the fields is J gene, V gene, clone size, D gene, CDR3 DNA, CDR3 protein. A D gene is named only where the DNA matches it firmly. Clone size is not always given. Where it is, it says once, few, many or a class for expanded clones.

J: TRBJ2-3
V: TRBV18
size: .
D: .
DNA: TGTGCCAGCTCACCGGGGATGAGGATCACAGATACGCAGTATTTT
CDR3: CASSPGMRITDTQYF

J: TRBJ2-7
V: TRBV5-1
size: few
D: .
DNA: TGCGCCAGCAGCTTGGAGAGCAGGGGCGAGCAGTACTTC
CDR3: CASSLESRGEQYF

J: TRBJ2-3
V: TRBV6-5
size: .
D: .
DNA: TGTGCCAGCAGTTACGGAGGGAGCACAGATACGCAGTATTTT
CDR3: CASSYGGSTDTQYF

J: TRBJ1-3
V: TRBV4-1
size: .
D: .
DNA: TGCGCCAGCAGCCAAGATAATGTGTCACAGCTCTCTGGAAACACCATATATTTT
CDR3: CASSQDNVSQLSGNTIYF

J: TRBJ2-2
V: TRBV7-2
size: .
D: .
DNA: TGTGCCAGCAGCTCGTTTCAAACCGGGGAGCTGTTTTTT
CDR3: CASSSFQTGELFF

J: TRBJ2-7
V: TRBV5-1
size: .
D: TRBD1
DNA: TGCGCCAGCAGCCGTCAAGGACAGGGGGGCTACGAGCAGTACTTC
CDR3: CASSRQGQGGYEQYF

J: TRBJ2-2
V: TRBV7-2
size: .
D: TRBD2
DNA: TGTGCCAGCAGCTCCCTGTTAGCGGGGGGTTTCACCGGGGAGCTGTTTTTT
CDR3: CASSSLLAGGFTGELFF

J: TRBJ2-1
V: TRBV7-9
size: many
D: TRBD2
DNA: TGTGCCAGCAGCTTACCCCTCCGACTAGCGGGGACCTCCGGTGAGCAGTTCTTC
CDR3: CASSLPLRLAGTSGEQFF

J: TRBJ1-1
V: TRBV29-1
size: few
D: TRBD1
DNA: TGCAGCTCCTCCCGCGGACAGGGGGCTTTTGAAGCTTTCTTT
CDR3: CSSSRGQGAFEAFF

J: TRBJ2-2
V: TRBV29-1
size: many
D: .
DNA: TGCAGCGTTGAGGAGGGCACCCGGGAGCTGTTTTTT
CDR3: CSVEEGTRELFF

J: TRBJ1-4
V: TRBV28
size: few
D: .
DNA: TGTGCCAGCAGTCCACGTTTGGTGGCAACTAATGAAAAACTGTTTTTT
CDR3: CASSPRLVATNEKLFF

J: TRBJ1-2
V: TRBV7-2
size: .
D: .
DNA: TGTGCCAGCAGCGATAGCCGACAGCAGAACTATGGCTACACCTTC
CDR3: CASSDSRQQNYGYTF

J: TRBJ2-2
V: TRBV29-1
size: few
D: .
DNA: TGCAGCGTAGGACAGACAATCGGGGAGCTGTTTTTT
CDR3: CSVGQTIGELFF

J: TRBJ1-5
V: TRBV6-6
size: .
D: .
DNA: TGTGCCAGCAGCCAACAGGGAGGGCAGCCCCAGCATTTT
CDR3: CASSQQGGQPQHF

J: TRBJ2-3
V: TRBV7-9
size: many
D: .
DNA: TGTGCCAGCAGAGACAGACTGAGCACAGATACGCAGTATTTT
CDR3: CASRDRLSTDTQYF

J: TRBJ1-2
V: TRBV6-5
size: .
D: .
DNA: TGTGCCAGCAGTTCGTCAGGGTACTATGGCTACACCTTC
CDR3: CASSSSGYYGYTF

J: TRBJ2-3
V: TRBV5-6
size: few
D: TRBD1
DNA: TGTGCCAGCAGCTTAACTCGGGACAGGGTCACAGATACGCAGTATTTT
CDR3: CASSLTRDRVTDTQYF

J: TRBJ1-4
V: TRBV7-9
size: many
D: .
DNA: TGTGCCAGCAGCGGGCGCAAACTGTTTTTT
CDR3: CASSGRKLFF

J: TRBJ1-5
V: TRBV6-6
size: many
D: .
DNA: TGTGCCAGCAGTTACTTCGGGGGTAGCAATCAGCCCCAGCATTTT
CDR3: CASSYFGGSNQPQHF

J: TRBJ2-3
V: TRBV30
size: .
D: TRBD2
DNA: TGTGCCTGGAGTGTACTAGCGGGGGGGCACGATACGCAGTATTTT
CDR3: CAWSVLAGGHDTQYF

J: TRBJ2-6
V: TRBV4-3
size: .
D: .
DNA: TGCGCCAGCAGCCACATCACCTGGGACACCTCTGGGGCCAACGTCCTGACTTTC
CDR3: CASSHITWDTSGANVLTF

J: TRBJ1-2
V: TRBV5-1
size: many
D: .
DNA: TGCGCCAGCAGCTTGTCACGGAATAACTATGGCTACACCTTC
CDR3: CASSLSRNNYGYTF

J: TRBJ1-1
V: TRBV21-1
size: few
D: .
DNA: TGTGCCAGCACTCCCTCTCCAGATTTGAGCACTGAAGCTTTCTTT
CDR3: CASTPSPDLSTEAFF

J: TRBJ1-1
V: TRBV18
size: .
D: TRBD1
DNA: TGTGCCAGCTCACCCGGACAGGGTAACACTGAAGCTTTCTTT
CDR3: CASSPGQGNTEAFF

J: TRBJ2-3
V: TRBV20-1
size: few
D: .
DNA: TGCAGTGCTACCTACACAGATACGCAGTATTTT
CDR3: CSATYTDTQYF

J: TRBJ1-3
V: TRBV20-1
size: few
D: .
DNA: TGCAGTGCTAGTCTAATAAACACCATATATTTT
CDR3: CSASLINTIYF

J: TRBJ2-5
V: TRBV5-1
size: many
D: TRBD2
DNA: TGCGCCAGCAGCTTGTCTAGCGGACAAGAGACCCAGTACTTC
CDR3: CASSLSSGQETQYF

J: TRBJ2-5
V: TRBV2
size: .
D: .
DNA: TGTGCCAGCAACGAGGGGCGGCAAGAGACCCAGTACTTC
CDR3: CASNEGRQETQYF

J: TRBJ2-7
V: TRBV10-3
size: once
D: TRBD1
DNA: TGTGCCAGCAGTCCGGGACAGCGAACCTACGAGCAGTACTTC
CDR3: CASSPGQRTYEQYF

J: TRBJ2-1
V: TRBV9
size: .
D: TRBD2
DNA: TGTGCAAGCGCGGGGGCCTACAATGAGCAGTTCTTC
CDR3: CASAGAYNEQFF

J: TRBJ2-1
V: TRBV7-2
size: .
D: .
DNA: TGTGCCAGCAGCTTATCAAAACAGTACGAGCAGTTCTTC
CDR3: CASSLSKQYEQFF

J: TRBJ1-4
V: TRBV29-1
size: few
D: TRBD1
DNA: TGCAGCGTTGGCAGGGGGACTAATGAAAAACTGTTTTTT
CDR3: CSVGRGTNEKLFF

J: TRBJ2-7
V: TRBV9
size: .
D: .
DNA: TGTGCCAGCAGCCAAAGCAGGCACGAGCAGTACTTC
CDR3: CASSQSRHEQYF

J: TRBJ2-7
V: TRBV7-2
size: few
D: .
DNA: TGTGCCAGCAGCTTAGCCCCGGAATCGTCCTACGAGCAGTACTTC
CDR3: CASSLAPESSYEQYF